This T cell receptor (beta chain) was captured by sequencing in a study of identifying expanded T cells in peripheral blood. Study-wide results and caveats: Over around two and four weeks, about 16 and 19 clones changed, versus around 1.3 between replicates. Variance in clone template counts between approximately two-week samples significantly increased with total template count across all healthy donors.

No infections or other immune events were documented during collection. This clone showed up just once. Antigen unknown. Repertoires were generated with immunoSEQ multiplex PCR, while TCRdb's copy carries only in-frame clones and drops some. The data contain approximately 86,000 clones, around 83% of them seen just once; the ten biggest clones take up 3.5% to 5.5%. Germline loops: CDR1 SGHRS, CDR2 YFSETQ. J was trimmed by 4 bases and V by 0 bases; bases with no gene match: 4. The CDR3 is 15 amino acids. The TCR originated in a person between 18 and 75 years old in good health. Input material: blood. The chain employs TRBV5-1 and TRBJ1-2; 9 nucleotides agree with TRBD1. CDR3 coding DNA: TGCGCCAGCAGCTTGGCCTGGGGACAGGGCTATGGCTACACCTTC. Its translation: CASSLAWGQGYGYTF. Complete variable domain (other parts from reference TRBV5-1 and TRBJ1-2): KAGVTQTPRYLIKTRGQQVTLSCSPISGHRSVSWYQQTPGQGLQFLFEYFSETQRNKGNFPGRFSGRQFSNSRSEMNVSTLELGDSALYLCASSLAWGQGYGYTFGSGTRLTVV.